The sequence of this T cell receptor beta chain was determined in a study of T cell repertoires in ileal Crohn's disease. Overall study: Patients had a median 7.9-year disease duration, and roughly 32% were active smokers. Operated complications were stricturing disease (about 60%) and penetrating disease (around 40%).

The V gene's germline CDR1 is MGHRA and CDR2 YSYEKL. With V trimmed by 3 bases and J by 2 bases, 8 bases remained unmatched. This CDR3 is 16 amino acids long. Whole-study findings and limits: Active smokers at surgery had more clonal expansions than non-smokers. Compared with CD4 T cells, sorted CD8 cells carried more expanded clones.

Concerning this clone: The antigen is unknown.

Assay used: immunoSEQ multiplex PCR; TCRdb lists only in-frame clones, some missing. Of roughly 2,400 clones detected, roughly 77% appear once; the ten largest clones hold about 15%. The rearrangement joins TRBV4-1 to TRBJ2-3, with 7 bases matching TRBD1. Sequenced sample: ileal tissue. The source is an adult with Crohn's disease. CDR3 DNA sequence: TGCGCCAGCAGCCATCCGACAGGGCCTGACACAGATACGCAGTATTTT. Translation gives CASSHPTGPDTDTQYF.